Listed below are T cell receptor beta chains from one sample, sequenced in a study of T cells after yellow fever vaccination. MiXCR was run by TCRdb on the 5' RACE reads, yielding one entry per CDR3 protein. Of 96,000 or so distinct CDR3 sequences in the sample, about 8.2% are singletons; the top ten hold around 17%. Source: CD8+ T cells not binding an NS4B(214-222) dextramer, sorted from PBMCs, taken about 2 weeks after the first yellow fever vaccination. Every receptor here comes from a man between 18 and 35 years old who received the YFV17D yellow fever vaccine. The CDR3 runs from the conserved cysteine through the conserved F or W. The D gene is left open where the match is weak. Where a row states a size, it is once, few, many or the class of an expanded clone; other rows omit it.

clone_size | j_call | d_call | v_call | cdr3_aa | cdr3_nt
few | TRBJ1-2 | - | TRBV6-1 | CASSPLNRAQGGYTF | TGTGCCAGCAGTCCGTTAAACAGGGCTCAGGGTGGCTACACCTTC
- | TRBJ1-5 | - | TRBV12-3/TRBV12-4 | CASSLDYRAGNQPQHF | TGTGCCAGCAGTTTAGACTACAGGGCTGGCAATCAGCCCCAGCATTTT
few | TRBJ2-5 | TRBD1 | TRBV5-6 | CASSLQGAETQYF | TGTGCCAGCAGCTTACAGGGGGCCGAGACCCAGTACTTC
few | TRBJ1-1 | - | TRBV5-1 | CASSLKNTEAFF | TGCGCCAGCAGCTTAAAGAACACTGAAGCTTTCTTT
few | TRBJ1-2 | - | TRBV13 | CASSVSSTGGYTF | TGTGCCAGCAGCGTAAGTTCGACGGGAGGCTACACCTTC
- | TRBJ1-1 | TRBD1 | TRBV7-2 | CASIDPRGSEAFF | TGTGCCAGCATCGACCCCAGGGGGTCTGAAGCTTTCTTT
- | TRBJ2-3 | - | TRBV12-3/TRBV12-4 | CASSVGGASTDTQYF | TGTGCCAGCAGCGTCGGCGGTGCTAGCACAGATACGCAGTATTTT
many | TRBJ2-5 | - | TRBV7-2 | CASSLVVGETQYF | TGTGCCAGCAGCTTAGTCGTTGGAGAGACCCAGTACTTC
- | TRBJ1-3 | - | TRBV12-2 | CASRLGGMVYYGDSGNTIYF | TGTGCAAGTCGCTTAGGAGGGATGGTGTACTACGGGGACTCTGGAAACACCATATATTTT
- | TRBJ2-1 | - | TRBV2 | CASSRRSKFYNEQFF | TGTGCCAGCAGTCGAAGATCGAAATTCTACAATGAGCAGTTCTTC
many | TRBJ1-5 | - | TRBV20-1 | CSARRNAWPQPQHF | TGCAGTGCTAGGAGGAACGCATGGCCTCAGCCCCAGCATTTT
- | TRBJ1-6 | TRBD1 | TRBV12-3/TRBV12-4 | CASTKDRDLNSPLHF | TGTGCCAGCACCAAGGACAGGGATTTGAATTCACCCCTCCACTTT
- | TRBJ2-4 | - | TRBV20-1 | CSAGGGAGDIQYF | TGCAGTGCGGGAGGGGGCGCGGGGGACATTCAGTACTTC
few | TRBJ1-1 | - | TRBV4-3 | CASSVGPQNTEAFF | TGCGCCAGCAGTGTGGGCCCGCAAAACACTGAAGCTTTCTTT
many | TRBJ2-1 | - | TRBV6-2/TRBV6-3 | CASSYRENNEQFF | TGTGCCAGCAGTTACAGGGAAAACAATGAGCAGTTCTTC
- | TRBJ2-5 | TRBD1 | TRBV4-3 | CASSQAEGGWVETQYF | TGCGCCAGCAGCCAAGCGGAAGGGGGCTGGGTAGAGACCCAGTACTTC
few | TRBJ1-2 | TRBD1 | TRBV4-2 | CASSQFDRALDYGYTF | TGTGCCAGCAGCCAATTCGACAGGGCCCTTGACTATGGCTACACCTTC
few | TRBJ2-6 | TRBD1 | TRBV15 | CATSSPRMTGQSGANVLTF | TGTGCCACCAGCAGCCCAAGGATGACAGGGCAATCTGGGGCCAACGTCCTGACTTTC